The table lists the clone carrying this T cell receptor (beta chain) with a few counts. Its antigen is as yet unknown. A read error may be the cause here, since a much bigger clone is one base away. The conserved final phenylalanine or tryptophan is absent from the CDR3, which likely points to a read error. Full-length variable regions came from constant-region reverse primers plus semi-nested Nested Universal Primer A PCR. A single record per CDR3 protein comes from TCRdb applying MiXCR to the 5' RACE reads. Among 50,000 to 65,000 distinct CDR3 sequences listed, roughly 20% were seen once. Germline lookup yields CDR1 MNHEY and CDR2 SVGAGI. The CDR3 sequence is 12 residues long. Trimming cost V 6 bases and J 5 bases, with 5 bases left between them. Findings and limits, study-wide: The larger-cohort validation was restricted to a single TCR beta V-J rearrangement rather than whole repertoires. Tumor memory CD4+ T cell TCR gene usage clustered with blood and lymph node memory CD4+ cells and lymph node naive CD4+ cells. Greatest tumor Treg TCR overlap was with tumor naive CD4+ cells.

Cells sorted as Tregs were CD4+, CD25+ and CD127-/low. The chain combines TRBV6-5 with TRBJ1-6; D is ambiguous. Sequenced sample: tumor-infiltrating Tregs sorted from the breast tumor. The source is a female donor with breast cancer. The CDR3 bases are TGTGCCAGCAGGCTAGATAATTCACCCCTCCACTCT. This codes for CASRLDNSPLHS.